The 14 T cell receptor beta chains below come from one sample, sequenced in a study of beta chain features in type 1 diabetes. Study-wide results and limits: TCRB CDR3s were moderately but significantly shorter in Type 1 diabetes patients in all four CD4+ subsets.

cDNA synthesis used the whole RNA isolate, giving expressed TCRB sequences. The protocol was immunoSEQ multiplex PCR, while the TCRdb copy is restricted to in-frame clones and leaves out a portion. The sample has 310,000 or so clones; around 8.5% are singletons. These receptors' targets are unknown. The specimen was central memory CD4+ T cells from blood. The receptors shown here come from a man aged 30-40 years with type 1 diabetes.

The CDR3 loop is CATTTGSEETQYF. DNA of the CDR3: TGTGCCACTACGACGGGATCCGAAGAGACCCAGTACTTC. J is TRBJ2-5 and V is TRBV7-9, with D perhaps matching TRBD2 (5 bases). Germline CDR1 SEHNR, CDR2 FQNEAQ (reference sequence). The CDR3 length is 13 residues. V lost 10 bases and J lost 3, with 15 bases in between.

This clone was seen ten or more times. The rearrangement joins TRBV4-3 to TRBJ2-7, with TRBD2 identical over 8 bases. Trimming at V came to 3 bases and at J to 0 bases, leaving 7 bases not matched to a gene. This CDR3 region has 16 residues. The germline V gene has CDR1 LGHNA and CDR2 YSLEER. The CDR3 reads CASSHLLSGDSYEQYF. CDR3 nucleotide sequence: TGCGCCAGCAGCCACCTCCTTAGCGGGGACTCCTACGAGCAGTACTTC.

In this sample, this clone turned up a few times. This sample also contains other DNA sequences that code for the same CDR3. This chain joins TRBV10-3 and TRBJ2-3, with TRBD2 as a possible D gene (6 bases). V was shortened by 6 bases and J by 1 base, with 17 bases between the two germline ends. This CDR3 comprises 16 residues. CDR1 and CDR2 (germline): ENHRY, SYGVKD. The CDR3 DNA reads TGTGCCATCAGCGATCCACTAGCTTATGGCACAGATACGCAGTATTTT. It translates to CAISDPLAYGTDTQYF.

The table lists this clone with a few counts. The genes are TRBV5-1 and TRBJ1-3; D remains ambiguous. This CDR3 has 16 amino acids. CDR1 is SGHRS and CDR2 is YFSETQ in the germline V gene. The V and J ends lost 0 bases and 4 bases respectively, with 14 bases between them. The CDR3 protein is CASSLDAGTSGNTIYF. The CDR3 DNA sequence: TGCGCCAGCAGCTTGGATGCAGGAACCTCCGGAAACACCATATATTTT.

This chain links TRBV4-3 with TRBJ2-1, with TRBD1 as a possible D gene (7 bases). The ends were cut back, 4 bases at V and 4 bases at J, with 14 bases in the middle. Looked up from germline, CDR1 is LGHNA and CDR2 is YSLEER. This CDR3 contains 15 residues. CDR3 amino acids: CASSPRGVEYNEQFF. CDR3 bases: TGCGCCAGCAGCCCCAGGGGGGTCGAGTACAATGAGCAGTTCTTC.

The table lists this clone with many counts. The chain combines TRBV2 with TRBJ1-1, with TRBD1 as a possible D gene (6 bases). Germline V gene data show CDR1 as SNHLY and CDR2 as FYNNEI. V lost 4 bases, J lost 5 bases, and 11 bases lay in between. This CDR3 region has 13 residues. CDR3 loop: CASSVGRGTEAFF. DNA of the CDR3: TGTGCCAGCAGTGTGGGGAGGGGGACTGAAGCTTTCTTT.

In this sample, this clone turned up many times. V usage is TRBV7-9 and J usage is TRBJ2-2; D gene ambiguous. The CDR3 totals 12 residues. The germline V and J ends were trimmed by 1 base and 6 bases, with 3 bases remaining between them. Germline V gene sequence: CDR1 SEHNR, CDR2 FQNEAQ (reference sequence). CDR3 nucleotides: TGTGCCAGCAGCTTAGAGTCCGGGGAGCTGTTTTTT. Amino acid sequence: CASSLESGELFF. Complete variable domain (other parts from reference TRBV7-9 and TRBJ2-2): DTGVSQNPRHKITKRGQNVTFRCDPISEHNRLYWYRQTLGQGPEFLTYFQNEAQLEKSRLLSDRFSAERPKGSFSTLEIQRTEQGDSAMYLCASSLESGELFFGEGSRLTVL.

V usage is TRBV11-3 and J usage is TRBJ2-5; 10 bases fit TRBD1. V lost 5 bases and J lost 3; bases outside the gene matches: 3. The CDR3 contains 14 residues. The V gene's germline CDR1 is SGHNT and CDR2 YENEEA. The CDR3 sequence is CASSRDRGEETQYF. CDR3 nucleotides: TGTGCCAGCAGCCGGGACAGGGGAGAAGAGACCCAGTACTTC.

Only a few counts were recorded for this clone. V usage is TRBV28 and J usage is TRBJ1-2; the D is unclear. The CDR3 covers 11 residues. Trimming stripped 1 base from V and 7 bases from J, with 4 bases between. Germline CDR1 and CDR2: MDHEN and SYDVKM. Here the CDR3 reads CASSLSRGYTF. The CDR3 DNA reads as TGTGCCAGCAGTTTATCGCGTGGCTACACCTTC.

The genes are TRBV5-4 and TRBJ2-7; 11 nucleotides match TRBD2. CDR3 length: 16 amino acids. Germline assignment: CDR1 SGHNT and CDR2 YYREEE (reference sequence). The V gene end was trimmed by 4 bases and the J gene end by 4 bases; junction bases not matched to a gene: 10. The CDR3 DNA reads as TGTGCCAGCAGCCCGGGTGGCCTAGCGGGGGGTTACGAGCAGTACTTC. It yields the protein CASSPGGLAGGYEQYF.

The sample holds many counts of this clone. The V gene is TRBV4-3, the J gene TRBJ2-6, with TRBD1 matching 8 bases. Germline V CDR1 and CDR2: LGHNA, YSLEER. CDR3 length equals 20 residues. V shed 0 bases and J 0 bases; nucleotides not matched to a gene: 10. In DNA, the CDR3 is TGCGCCAGCAGCCAAGATCTTGTAACAGGGGGTATCTCTGGGGCCAACGTCCTGACTTTC. Protein sequence: CASSQDLVTGGISGANVLTF.

Only a few counts were recorded for this clone. This sequence joins TRBV10-1 and TRBJ2-3; 7 bases match TRBD2. V shed 4 bases and J 6 bases; nucleotides not matched to a gene: 10. The germline V gene encodes CDR1 WNHNN and CDR2 SYGVQD (reference sequence). The CDR3 contains 15 residues. The CDR3 DNA reads TGCGCCAGCAGTGTTTTGTCGGGGGGTACGGATACGCAGTATTTT. Amino acid sequence: CASSVLSGGTDTQYF.

This clone was seen only a few times. This rearrangement joins TRBV5-4 to TRBJ2-7; 10 positions match TRBD1. This CDR3 comprises 16 residues. The V gene's germline CDR1 is SGHNT and CDR2 YYREEE (reference sequence). V lost 0 bases and J lost 3; bases outside the gene matches: 6. This chain's CDR3 is CASSLGGTGDYYEQYF. CDR3 in DNA: TGTGCCAGCAGCTTGGGTGGGACAGGGGACTACTACGAGCAGTACTTC. The full variable domain, rest sourced from reference TRBV5-4 and TRBJ2-7, is ETGVTQSPTHLIKTRGQQVTLRCSSQSGHNTVSWYQQALGQGPQFIFQYYREEENGRGNFPPRFSGLQFPNYSSELNVNALELDDSALYLCASSLGGTGDYYEQYFGPGTRLTVT.

This clone was seen only a few times. This sequence joins TRBV9 and TRBJ2-3, with 8 bases identical to TRBD1. The germline CDR1 and CDR2 sequences are SGDLS and YYNGEE. The CDR3 extends over 15 amino acids. V was clipped by 0 bases and J by 3 bases; unmatched bases: 3. CDR3 sequence (DNA): TGTGCCAGCAGCGTAGAGACAGGGGCTACAGATACGCAGTATTTT. Its translation: CASSVETGATDTQYF.